Listed below are T cell receptor beta chains from one sample, sequenced in a study of shared clonotypes between healthy human individuals. Clones were read by immunoSEQ multiplex PCR, and TCRdb kept only the in-frame ones, dropping some. The profile shows under 1,100,000 clones, about 84% of them singletons. Sequencing was carried out using memory CD4+ T cells from PBMCs. All receptors come from a man aged 18 to 29 in good health. Some clones in this sample may be carry-over from other donors' samples. CDR3s include the opening cysteine and the closing phenylalanine or tryptophan. The order of the fields is CDR3 DNA, CDR3 protein, CDR3 length, J gene, clone size, V gene, D gene. The D gene is left open where the match is weak. Rows give clone size only sometimes, using once, few, many, or a class for an expanded clone.

CDR3nt: TGTGCCAGCAGCGTAGGGTGGGGCGGCAATCAGCCCCAGCATTTT
CDR3aa: CASSVGWGGNQPQHF
len: 15
j_gene: TRBJ1-5
abundance: -
v_gene: TRBV28
d_gene: -

CDR3nt: TGTGCCAGCAGTCGATATTTAGCGGGAGCCTACAATGAGCAGTTCTTC
CDR3aa: CASSRYLAGAYNEQFF
len: 16
j_gene: TRBJ2-1
abundance: -
v_gene: TRBV2
d_gene: TRBD2

CDR3nt: TGTGCCTGGAGTACAGGGTACAATGAGCAGTTCTTC
CDR3aa: CAWSTGYNEQFF
len: 12
j_gene: TRBJ2-1
abundance: -
v_gene: TRBV30
d_gene: -

CDR3nt: TGCGCCAGCTCCCCTCGACAGACCAAGGGCGGGGAGCTGTTTTTT
CDR3aa: CASSPRQTKGGELFF
len: 15
j_gene: TRBJ2-2
abundance: -
v_gene: TRBV5-1
d_gene: -

CDR3nt: TGTGCCAGCAGAGATTCAAGTCGGGAGTTCTTC
CDR3aa: CASRDSSREFF
len: 11
j_gene: TRBJ2-1
abundance: -
v_gene: TRBV6-5
d_gene: -

CDR3nt: TGTGCCAGCAGCCCGGGACTAGCGGTAGATACGCAGTGTTTT
CDR3aa: CASSPGLAVDTQCF
len: 14
j_gene: TRBJ2-3
abundance: once
v_gene: TRBV7-2
d_gene: TRBD2

CDR3nt: TGTGCCAGCAGCTTCGGACGCGGACCGGGACTAGCGGGCTCTGAGACCCAGTACTTC
CDR3aa: CASSFGRGPGLAGSETQYF
len: 19
j_gene: TRBJ2-5
abundance: -
v_gene: TRBV11-2
d_gene: TRBD2

CDR3nt: TGTGCCAGCTCACCAGGGTTGGATCAGCCCCAGCATTTT
CDR3aa: CASSPGLDQPQHF
len: 13
j_gene: TRBJ1-5
abundance: -
v_gene: TRBV18
d_gene: -

CDR3nt: TGCGCCAGCAGCCAAGAGCCAGGGACAGATACGCAGTATTTT
CDR3aa: CASSQEPGTDTQYF
len: 14
j_gene: TRBJ2-3
abundance: -
v_gene: TRBV4-1
d_gene: -

CDR3nt: TGTGCCAGCAGGACCTACCGAGGGGCAAACTACGAGCAGTACTTC
CDR3aa: CASRTYRGANYEQYF
len: 15
j_gene: TRBJ2-7
abundance: once
v_gene: TRBV2
d_gene: -

CDR3nt: TGTGCCAGCTCACCGGGACAGTCCTACAATGAGCAGTTCTTC
CDR3aa: CASSPGQSYNEQFF
len: 14
j_gene: TRBJ2-1
abundance: few
v_gene: TRBV18
d_gene: TRBD1

CDR3nt: TGTGCCAGCAGCTTGGTTCCGGGCCAACCCTCCAACTTC
CDR3aa: CASSLVPGQPSNF
len: 13
j_gene: TRBJ2-7
abundance: -
v_gene: TRBV5-6
d_gene: -

CDR3nt: TGTGCCAGCAGTTACTCGATTTCCGGGATCCAAGAGACCCAGTACTTC
CDR3aa: CASSYSISGIQETQYF
len: 16
j_gene: TRBJ2-5
abundance: -
v_gene: TRBV6-5
d_gene: -

CDR3nt: TGTGCCAGCAGTGATGGGGTTATCACAGATACGCAGTATTTT
CDR3aa: CASSDGVITDTQYF
len: 14
j_gene: TRBJ2-3
abundance: -
v_gene: TRBV5-8
d_gene: -

CDR3nt: TGTGCCAGCAGCTTGTCACAGGCGAACACTGAAGCTTTCTTT
CDR3aa: CASSLSQANTEAFF
len: 14
j_gene: TRBJ1-1
abundance: -
v_gene: TRBV5-4
d_gene: -

CDR3nt: TGTGCCAGCAGCGTAGCTACCACAGGGGGCTTAAAGACCCAGTACTTC
CDR3aa: CASSVATTGGLKTQYF
len: 16
j_gene: TRBJ2-5
abundance: -
v_gene: TRBV9
d_gene: TRBD1

CDR3nt: TGTGCCAGCAGTCTGGGACAGGTGACTGAAGCTTTCTTT
CDR3aa: CASSLGQVTEAFF
len: 13
j_gene: TRBJ1-1
abundance: -
v_gene: TRBV6-5
d_gene: TRBD1

CDR3nt: TGTGCCAGCAGTTTAGGGCGGCTTATGAACACTGAAGCTTTCTTT
CDR3aa: CASSLGRLMNTEAFF
len: 15
j_gene: TRBJ1-1
abundance: -
v_gene: TRBV27
d_gene: -

CDR3nt: TGTGCCAGCAGCCAAGAGTCCTTGGCGGGAGGTTCCTACAATGAGCAGTTCTTC
CDR3aa: CASSQESLAGGSYNEQFF
len: 18
j_gene: TRBJ2-1
abundance: once
v_gene: TRBV14
d_gene: TRBD2

CDR3nt: TGTGCCAGCAGTATTAACAGGGAAATGAACACTGAAGCTTTCTTT
CDR3aa: CASSINREMNTEAFF
len: 15
j_gene: TRBJ1-1
abundance: few
v_gene: TRBV27
d_gene: -

CDR3nt: TGTGCCAGCAGCGTACAGGCCCAGAACACCGGGGAGCTGTTTTTT
CDR3aa: CASSVQAQNTGELFF
len: 15
j_gene: TRBJ2-2
abundance: few
v_gene: TRBV7-3
d_gene: -

CDR3nt: TGCGCCAGCAGCCCGGGGCAGGTAGCGGTATACAATGAGCAGTTCTTC
CDR3aa: CASSPGQVAVYNEQFF
len: 16
j_gene: TRBJ2-1
abundance: -
v_gene: TRBV5-1
d_gene: -

CDR3nt: TGTGCCAGCAGTCAACGAGGACAGGGACGGACCGAGCAGTACTTC
CDR3aa: CASSQRGQGRTEQYF
len: 15
j_gene: TRBJ2-7
abundance: -
v_gene: TRBV6-5
d_gene: TRBD1

CDR3nt: TGTGCCAGCAGAGGGGGACAGGGTACTGAAGCTTTCTTT
CDR3aa: CASRGGQGTEAFF
len: 13
j_gene: TRBJ1-1
abundance: -
v_gene: TRBV7-9
d_gene: TRBD1

CDR3nt: TGTGCCAGCAGTTTAAATGGGGGGGCCCACGAGCAGTACTTC
CDR3aa: CASSLNGGAHEQYF
len: 14
j_gene: TRBJ2-7
abundance: -
v_gene: TRBV28
d_gene: -

CDR3nt: TGTGCCTGGAGTGCCCGGACACTCACAGATACGCAGTATTTT
CDR3aa: CAWSARTLTDTQYF
len: 14
j_gene: TRBJ2-3
abundance: few
v_gene: TRBV30
d_gene: -

CDR3nt: TGTGCCAGCAAGCGGGGGGCGACTAATGAAAAACTGTTTTTT
CDR3aa: CASKRGATNEKLFF
len: 14
j_gene: TRBJ1-4
abundance: few
v_gene: TRBV6-5
d_gene: -

CDR3nt: TGTGCCAGCAGCCCAGCCGGGGGGGGACAGTCCCAGCATTTT
CDR3aa: CASSPAGGGQSQHF
len: 14
j_gene: TRBJ1-5
abundance: -
v_gene: TRBV7-2
d_gene: TRBD1

CDR3nt: TGCGCCAGCAGCCTGGGGCAGGGTAATGCTGAAGCTTTCTTT
CDR3aa: CASSLGQGNAEAFF
len: 14
j_gene: TRBJ1-1
abundance: -
v_gene: TRBV5-1
d_gene: -

CDR3nt: TGTGCCAGCAGCATCAACCCGACGGCAGGAAAGTTCTTC
CDR3aa: CASSINPTAGKFF
len: 13
j_gene: TRBJ2-1
abundance: -
v_gene: TRBV7-3
d_gene: -

CDR3nt: TGTGCCAGCAGCCCAACGACTCGCACAGATACGCAGTATTTT
CDR3aa: CASSPTTRTDTQYF
len: 14
j_gene: TRBJ2-3
abundance: -
v_gene: TRBV28
d_gene: -

CDR3nt: TGTGCCACCACCGGGACTAGCACTATTCAGTACTTC
CDR3aa: CATTGTSTIQYF
len: 12
j_gene: TRBJ2-4
abundance: -
v_gene: TRBV6-1
d_gene: TRBD2

CDR3nt: TGTGCCAGCAGTTTATGGGGACTAGCGGCATACAATGAGCAGTTCTTC
CDR3aa: CASSLWGLAAYNEQFF
len: 16
j_gene: TRBJ2-1
abundance: -
v_gene: TRBV28
d_gene: TRBD2

CDR3nt: TGTGCCAGCAGCTTAATCTGGACTAGCGGGAGGGGCAATGAGCAGTTCTTC
CDR3aa: CASSLIWTSGRGNEQFF
len: 17
j_gene: TRBJ2-1
abundance: few
v_gene: TRBV7-2
d_gene: TRBD2

CDR3nt: TGTGCCAGTAGTATGTTGTCCGGGGCCAACGTCCTGACTTTC
CDR3aa: CASSMLSGANVLTF
len: 14
j_gene: TRBJ2-6
abundance: -
v_gene: TRBV19
d_gene: -

CDR3nt: TGTGCCACCCAAACGGCGCCGGGGCAGCCCCAGCATTTT
CDR3aa: CATQTAPGQPQHF
len: 13
j_gene: TRBJ1-5
abundance: -
v_gene: TRBV2
d_gene: -

CDR3nt: TGTGCCTGGCACACTCAAGAGACCCAGTACTTC
CDR3aa: CAWHTQETQYF
len: 11
j_gene: TRBJ2-5
abundance: -
v_gene: TRBV30
d_gene: -

CDR3nt: TGCAGCGTCCTCCGAAGACGGGACGTGGGGAATGAGCAGTTCTTC
CDR3aa: CSVLRRRDVGNEQFF
len: 15
j_gene: TRBJ2-1
abundance: -
v_gene: TRBV29-1
d_gene: -

CDR3nt: TGTGCCTGGGGGGGGACAGGGCTCTATGGCTACACCTTC
CDR3aa: CAWGGTGLYGYTF
len: 13
j_gene: TRBJ1-2
abundance: -
v_gene: TRBV30
d_gene: TRBD1

CDR3nt: TGCAGTGCTAGAGATAGAACAGGGGCCGAATTC
CDR3aa: CSARDRTGAEF
len: 11
j_gene: TRBJ1-2
abundance: -
v_gene: TRBV20-1
d_gene: TRBD1

CDR3nt: TGTGCCAGCAGGTTAGCGGGAGCGTCCTACAATGAGCAGTTCTTC
CDR3aa: CASRLAGASYNEQFF
len: 15
j_gene: TRBJ2-1
abundance: -
v_gene: TRBV6-5
d_gene: TRBD2

CDR3nt: TGCAGCGTAATTGGGCGCGGGAGACAGGCCGAGCAGTACTTC
CDR3aa: CSVIGRGRQAEQYF
len: 14
j_gene: TRBJ2-7
abundance: -
v_gene: TRBV29-1
d_gene: -

CDR3nt: TGTGCCAGCAGCTTAACGCCCTCTCGACTAGCGCGTCCGGAGCAGTTCTTC
CDR3aa: CASSLTPSRLARPEQFF
len: 17
j_gene: TRBJ2-1
abundance: -
v_gene: TRBV7-3
d_gene: TRBD2

CDR3nt: TGTGCCAGCGACAGGGCCGATATTCGGCCCCCAAAGTACTTC
CDR3aa: CASDRADIRPPKYF
len: 14
j_gene: TRBJ2-4
abundance: -
v_gene: TRBV2
d_gene: TRBD1

CDR3nt: TGTGCCAGCAGTTCCCCAGGGACAGGGGACGTGGAGCAGTATTTT
CDR3aa: CASSSPGTGDVEQYF
len: 15
j_gene: TRBJ2-3
abundance: -
v_gene: TRBV27
d_gene: TRBD1

CDR3nt: TGTGCCAGCAGCTTAGTTGGGACTAGCGGGAGTGATGAGCAGTTCTTC
CDR3aa: CASSLVGTSGSDEQFF
len: 16
j_gene: TRBJ2-1
abundance: few
v_gene: TRBV7-2
d_gene: TRBD2

CDR3nt: TGCGCCAGCAGCCAAGCGTCAGGGAGTCGTTTTGGTGAGCAGTTCTTC
CDR3aa: CASSQASGSRFGEQFF
len: 16
j_gene: TRBJ2-1
abundance: once
v_gene: TRBV4-1
d_gene: -

CDR3nt: TGTGCCAGTAGCAGGGGGCTCTACGAGCAGTACTTC
CDR3aa: CASSRGLYEQYF
len: 12
j_gene: TRBJ2-7
abundance: -
v_gene: TRBV19
d_gene: TRBD1

CDR3nt: TGTGCCAGCAGCCAAGAATCCCAGGGGGCCGGAGAGACCCAGTACTTC
CDR3aa: CASSQESQGAGETQYF
len: 16
j_gene: TRBJ2-5
abundance: -
v_gene: TRBV5-4
d_gene: TRBD1

CDR3nt: TGTGCCAGCAGCACCAGTACGGACTCCTATGGCTACACCTTC
CDR3aa: CASSTSTDSYGYTF
len: 14
j_gene: TRBJ1-2
abundance: -
v_gene: TRBV28
d_gene: -

CDR3nt: TGTGCCAGCAGTCTTGAATCAGGGCTGAGGGCCAACGTCCTGACTTTC
CDR3aa: CASSLESGLRANVLTF
len: 16
j_gene: TRBJ2-6
abundance: once
v_gene: TRBV6-6
d_gene: -

CDR3nt: TGCGCCAGCAGCCACGGAGGGGACTCTGGGGCCAACGTCCTGACTTTC
CDR3aa: CASSHGGDSGANVLTF
len: 16
j_gene: TRBJ2-6
abundance: many
v_gene: TRBV4-1
d_gene: -

CDR3nt: TGTGCCAGCAGTTTGAGGGGTCGACGCACAGATACGCAGTATTTT
CDR3aa: CASSLRGRRTDTQYF
len: 15
j_gene: TRBJ2-3
abundance: once
v_gene: TRBV27
d_gene: -

CDR3nt: TGTGCCAGCACCGTCGGTTTTAGCACAGATACGCAGTATTTT
CDR3aa: CASTVGFSTDTQYF
len: 14
j_gene: TRBJ2-3
abundance: -
v_gene: TRBV11-2
d_gene: -

CDR3nt: TGTGCCAGCAGGTTGAGAGCGGGAAGGGGGAATGAGCAGTTCTTC
CDR3aa: CASRLRAGRGNEQFF
len: 15
j_gene: TRBJ2-1
abundance: -
v_gene: TRBV5-6
d_gene: -

CDR3nt: TGCGCCAGCAGCCAAGATCTAGGGGAGTGGACTGAAGCTTTCTTT
CDR3aa: CASSQDLGEWTEAFF
len: 15
j_gene: TRBJ1-1
abundance: -
v_gene: TRBV4-3
d_gene: -

CDR3nt: TGTGCCAGCAGCTTGACTAGCCCTACCTACGAGCAGTACTTC
CDR3aa: CASSLTSPTYEQYF
len: 14
j_gene: TRBJ2-7
abundance: -
v_gene: TRBV7-4
d_gene: TRBD2

CDR3nt: TGTGCCATCAGTGAGTCGCGGGGGGAGGGCTGGAACATTCAGTACTTC
CDR3aa: CAISESRGEGWNIQYF
len: 16
j_gene: TRBJ2-4
abundance: -
v_gene: TRBV10-3
d_gene: TRBD2

CDR3nt: TGCAGTGCTACTGGGTATACGCAGTATTTT
CDR3aa: CSATGYTQYF
len: 10
j_gene: TRBJ2-3
abundance: -
v_gene: TRBV20-1
d_gene: -

CDR3nt: TGTGCCAGCAGCAGGGGACAGGGGGCTCGTGGCTACACCTTC
CDR3aa: CASSRGQGARGYTF
len: 14
j_gene: TRBJ1-2
abundance: few
v_gene: TRBV7-2
d_gene: TRBD1